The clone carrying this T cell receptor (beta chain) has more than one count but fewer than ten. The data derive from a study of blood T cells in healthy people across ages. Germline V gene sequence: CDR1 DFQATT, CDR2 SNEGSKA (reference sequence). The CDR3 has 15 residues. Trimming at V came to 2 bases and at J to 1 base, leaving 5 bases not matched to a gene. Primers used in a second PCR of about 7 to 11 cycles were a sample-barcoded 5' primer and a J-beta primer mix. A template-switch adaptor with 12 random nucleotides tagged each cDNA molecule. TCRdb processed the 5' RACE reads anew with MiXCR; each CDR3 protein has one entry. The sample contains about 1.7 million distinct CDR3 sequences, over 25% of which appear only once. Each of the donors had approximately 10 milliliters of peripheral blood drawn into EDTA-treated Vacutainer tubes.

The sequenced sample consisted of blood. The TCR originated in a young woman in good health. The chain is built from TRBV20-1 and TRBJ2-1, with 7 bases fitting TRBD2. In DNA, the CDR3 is TGCAGTGCTAGACCCCCGGGACTATCCTACAATGAGCAGTTCTTC. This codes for CSARPPGLSYNEQFF.